The 12 T cell receptor beta chains reported below all come from one sample, sequenced in a study of T-cell reconstitution after alpha-beta-depleted transplantation in children (dated by TCRdb to 2016 to 2018). Library preparation was by PCR. Sequencing used an Illumina HiSeq 2500. To normalize quantification of the TCRbeta repertoire, the TCR libraries were built with molecular barcoding that relied on unique molecular identifiers. TCRdb reanalyzed the raw reads on its own, using fastp at Q25 for trimming and MiXCR for clone calling, and kept in-frame beta chains. CDR3 protein duplicates are merged, each entry listing the most common genes and DNA. This sample gives about 310,000 distinct CDR3 sequences in total; 23% of them show up just once. The ten largest clones add up to 9.5% to 12% of the sample. This specimen's treatment or condition label, interpreted: allogeneic hematopoietic cell transplantation with graft depleted of TCRalphabeta T cells and CD19 B cells.

The source was PBMCs, mostly from graft donor cells, collected 180 days after TCRalphabeta/CD19-depleted stem cell transplant. The receptors were sampled from a male patient between 5 and 17 years old who had a stem cell transplant for acute lymphoblastic leukemia, so the T cells may come from the graft donor.

This clonotype was counted a few times. The chain employs TRBV6-1 and TRBJ1-1, with unresolved D. Germline V gene sequence: CDR1 MNHNS, CDR2 SASEGT. The length of the CDR3 is 12 residues. With 7 bases removed from V and 4 bases from J, the gap between germline ends came to 10 bases. CDR3 protein: CASTREPTEAFF. Written as DNA, the CDR3 is TGTGCCAGCACAAGGGAGCCCACTGAAGCTTTCTTT.

The genes are TRBV7-6 and TRBJ2-5, with D possibly called TRBD1 or TRBD2 (5 bases each). The CDR3 runs 13 residues. Trimming took 3 bases from V and 5 from J, leaving 10 bases between them. CDR1 and CDR2 (germline): SGHVS, FNYEAQ. CDR3 residues: CASSLIRDETQYF. CDR3 bases: TGTGCCAGCAGCTTGATTAGGGACGAGACCCAGTACTTC.

The V and J genes are TRBV20-1 and TRBJ2-1; 9 nucleotides align to TRBD2. CDR1 is DFQATT and CDR2 is SNEGSKA in the germline V gene (reference sequence). This CDR3 is built from 14 residues. V lost 6 bases to trimming and J lost 5 bases; unmatched junction nucleotides: 8. The CDR3 sequence is CSAPASGIHNEQFF. The CDR3 coding sequence is TGCAGTGCCCCCGCTAGCGGGATTCACAATGAGCAGTTCTTC.

The chain has TRBV7-3 and TRBJ2-3; TRBD2 agrees at 11 bases. Germline V gene lookup returns CDR1 SGHTA and CDR2 FQGTGA. This CDR3 spans 18 amino acids. Trimming took 2 bases from V and 4 from J; bases not matched to a gene: 11. The CDR3 protein is CASSLVGSGRARPDTQYF. DNA of the CDR3: TGTGCCAGCAGCTTAGTTGGTAGCGGGAGGGCCCGGCCAGATACGCAGTATTTT.

This clonotype came up a few times. The chain joins TRBV7-9 to TRBJ2-1, with 8 bases aligning to TRBD2. Per germline, CDR1 SEHNR and CDR2 FQNEAQ (reference sequence). This CDR3 comprises 15 residues. J was trimmed by 6 bases and V by 5 bases; bases with no gene match: 9. The CDR3 bases are TGTGCCAGCAGCCAAAGAGCGGGAGTTCGCAATGAGCAGTTCTTC. Its translation is CASSQRAGVRNEQFF. Supplemented by reference TRBV7-9 and TRBJ2-1, the full variable domain reads DTGVSQNPRHKITKRGQNVTFRCDPISEHNRLYWYRQTLGQGPEFLTYFQNEAQLEKSRLLSDRFSAERPKGSFSTLEIQRTEQGDSAMYLCASSQRAGVRNEQFFGPGTRLTVL.

This clonotype has ten or more counts. Relative to the germline gene, one junction end is altered; a read error may explain this. This sequence joins TRBV7-3 and TRBJ2-7; tentatively, D is TRBD1 (8 bases). The CDR3 has 15 residues. CDR1 and CDR2 (germline): SGHTA, FQGTGA. The CDR3 DNA reads as TGCGCCAGCAGCTTGGGAGGGACAGGTTCCTACGAGCAGTACTTC. Its protein product is CASSLGGTGSYEQYF. The whole variable domain, remainder taken from reference TRBV7-3 and TRBJ2-7, is GAGVSQTPSNKVTEKGKYVELRCDPISGHTALYWYRQSLGQGPEFLIYFQGTGAADDSGLPNDRFFAVRPEGSVSTLKIQRTERGDSAVYLCASSLGGTGSYEQYFGPGTRLTVT.

The rearrangement joins TRBV20-1 to TRBJ2-7; D call uncertain. CDR1 is DFQATT and CDR2 is SNEGSKA in the germline V gene (reference sequence). The CDR3 consists of 14 residues. V shed 3 bases and J shed 2 bases, with 14 bases lying between them. CDR3 nucleotide sequence: TGCAGTGCTAGCTCCGGGCCCCCGGCCTACGAGCAGTACTTC. Translating it yields CSASSGPPAYEQYF.

The chain links TRBV11-2 to TRBJ1-1, with 8 bases fitting TRBD1. The CDR3 has 19 amino acids. Germline V gene sequence: CDR1 SGHAT, CDR2 FQNNGV. Trimming cost V 5 bases and J 0 bases; bases outside gene matches: 17. CDR3 in amino acids: CASSIRSIGAGGLNTEAFF. CDR3 bases: TGTGCCAGCAGCATCCGAAGTATTGGGGCAGGGGGCCTGAACACTGAAGCTTTCTTT.

The CDR3 sequence: CASSALARGPQHF. Here the CDR3 DNA reads TGTGCCAGCAGCGCACTCGCTAGGGGGCCCCAGCATTTT. The J gene is TRBJ1-5, the V gene TRBV5-6; a possible D gene is TRBD1 (5 bases). Germline V gene sequence: CDR1 SGHDT, CDR2 YYEEEE. Trimming pared 4 bases from V and 9 bases from J, leaving 14 bases between. The CDR3 is made up of 13 amino acids. Combining the CDR3 with reference TRBV5-6 and TRBJ1-5 gives the whole variable domain DAGVTQSPTHLIKTRGQQVTLRCSPKSGHDTVSWYQQALGQGPQFIFQYYEEEERQRGNFPDRFSGHQFPNYSSELNVNALLLGDSALYLCASSALARGPQHFGDGTRLSIL.

The chain carries TRBV7-2 and TRBJ2-7, with D tentatively TRBD2 (6 bases). Germline V gives CDR1 SGHTA, CDR2 FQGNSA. CDR3 length equals 14 residues. The germline V and J ends were trimmed by 5 bases and 3 bases, with 14 bases remaining between them. The CDR3 loop is CASSLLGTLYEQYF. CDR3 coding DNA: TGTGCCAGCAGCCTACTAGGGACTCTCTACGAGCAGTACTTC.

The chain is built from TRBV29-1 and TRBJ2-1, with D perhaps being TRBD1 or TRBD2 (7 bases each). V lost 6 bases, J lost 13 bases, and 19 bases lay in between. Looked up from germline, CDR1 is SQVTM and CDR2 is ANQGSEA. The CDR3 covers 12 residues. The CDR3, as DNA: TGCAGCGTCTGGGGGGAGGGGGCGCGTCAGTTCTTC. Translated, it gives CSVWGEGARQFF.

The rearrangement uses TRBV5-1 and TRBJ1-1, with 7 bases identical to TRBD1. Germline V gives CDR1 SGHRS, CDR2 YFSETQ. V lost 0 bases and J lost 1; bases outside the gene matches: 6. The CDR3 is 16 residues long. The CDR3 DNA follows: TGCGCCAGCAGCTTGGTTCCAGGGGGTTCGAACACTGAAGCTTTCTTT. Its translation: CASSLVPGGSNTEAFF.